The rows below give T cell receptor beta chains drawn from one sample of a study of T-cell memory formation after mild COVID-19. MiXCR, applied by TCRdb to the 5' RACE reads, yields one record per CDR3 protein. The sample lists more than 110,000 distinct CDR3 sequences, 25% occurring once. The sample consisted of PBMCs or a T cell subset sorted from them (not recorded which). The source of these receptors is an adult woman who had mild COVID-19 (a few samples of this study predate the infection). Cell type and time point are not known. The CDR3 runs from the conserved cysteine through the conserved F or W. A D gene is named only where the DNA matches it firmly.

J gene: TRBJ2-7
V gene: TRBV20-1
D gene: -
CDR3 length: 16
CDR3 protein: CSARDPEGPYSYEQYF

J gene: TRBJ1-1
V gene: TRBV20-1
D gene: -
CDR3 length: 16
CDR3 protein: CSARDPPRTRGSSAFF

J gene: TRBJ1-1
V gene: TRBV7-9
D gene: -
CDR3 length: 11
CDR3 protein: CASSPDREAFF

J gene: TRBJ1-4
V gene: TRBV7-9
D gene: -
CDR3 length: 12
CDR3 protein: CASSLDGLKLFF

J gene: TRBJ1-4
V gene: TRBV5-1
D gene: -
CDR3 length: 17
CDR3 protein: CASSFNPTSPQDEKLFF

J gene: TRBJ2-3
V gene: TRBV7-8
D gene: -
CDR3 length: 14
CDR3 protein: CASSSTVNTDTQYF

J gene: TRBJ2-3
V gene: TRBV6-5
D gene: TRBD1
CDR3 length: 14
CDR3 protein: CASSPGTGTDTQYF

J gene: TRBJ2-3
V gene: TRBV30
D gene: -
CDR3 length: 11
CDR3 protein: CAGLDTDTQYF

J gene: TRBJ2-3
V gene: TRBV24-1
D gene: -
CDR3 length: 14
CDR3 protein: CATSDTLRLDTQYF

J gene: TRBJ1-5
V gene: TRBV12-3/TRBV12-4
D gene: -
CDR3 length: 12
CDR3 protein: CASGGRDQPQHF

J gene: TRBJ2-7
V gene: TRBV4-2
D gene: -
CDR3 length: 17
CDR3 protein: CASSQDRFGGHSYEQYF

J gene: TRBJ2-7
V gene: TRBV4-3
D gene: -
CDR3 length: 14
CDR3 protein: CASSQWTPSYEQYF

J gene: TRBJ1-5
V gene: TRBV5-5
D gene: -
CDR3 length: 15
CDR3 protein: CASSWGDSSGQPQHF

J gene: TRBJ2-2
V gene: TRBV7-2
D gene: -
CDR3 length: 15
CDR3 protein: CASSLSTRGSGELFF